Shown below are 16 T cell receptor beta chains from a single sample sequenced in a study. TCRdb reanalysed the 5' RACE reads using MiXCR and keeps one entry per CDR3 protein. The sample carries fewer than 60,000 distinct CDR3 sequences, 25% to 30% recorded once. Material for sequencing was naive CD4+ T cells sorted from blood. Subset specified: naive CD4+ T cells, CD4+CD45RA+CD25-. Every receptor here comes from a female donor with breast cancer.

In this sample, this clonotype turned up many times. This chain links TRBV5-1 with TRBJ1-2; the D gene is possibly TRBD1 (6 bases). Trimming pared 0 bases from V and 2 bases from J, leaving 11 bases between. This CDR3 is built from 15 residues. The V gene's germline CDR1 is SGHRS and CDR2 YFSETQ. CDR3 region: CASSLGQGLNYGYTF. The DNA of the CDR3 is TGCGCCAGCAGCTTGGGCCAGGGGTTAAACTATGGCTACACCTTC.

The chain recombines TRBV5-5 with TRBJ2-3; D gene unclear. V gave up 3 bases and J gave up 4 bases, with 12 bases separating them. CDR3 length: 14 residues. CDR1 and CDR2 (germline): SGHKS, YYEKEE (reference sequence). The CDR3 DNA follows: TGTGCCAGCAGCTCAGAGAATGGTGCAGATACGCAGTATTTT. Translating it yields CASSSENGADTQYF. Based on the CDR3 plus reference TRBV5-5 and TRBJ2-3, the full variable domain is DAGVTQSPTHLIKTRGQQVTLRCSPISGHKSVSWYQQVLGQGPQFIFQYYEKEERGRGNFPDRFSARQFPNYSSELNVNALLLGDSALYLCASSSENGADTQYFGPGTRLTVL.

By share, this clonotype ranks as medium-sized. The V gene is TRBV7-2, the J gene TRBJ2-1, with 9 bases identical to TRBD2. Per the germline V gene, CDR1 is SGHTA and CDR2 is FQGNSA. The CDR3 contains 12 residues. With 5 bases clipped from V and 16 bases from J, the junction kept 9 bases outside the gene matches. The chain's CDR3 is CASSPPGLAVFF. CDR3 DNA: TGTGCCAGCAGCCCCCCGGGACTAGCCGTTTTCTTC.

A note on this clonotype: A much larger clone differs from this one at a single base, so this may be a read error. J is TRBJ2-1 and V is TRBV7-2; D not certain. The CDR3 consists of 15 residues. Germline values: CDR1 SGHTA, CDR2 FQGNSA. CDR3 loop: CAGSLDSSSYNEQFF. The CDR3 coding sequence is TGTGCCGGCAGCTTAGACTCAAGCTCCTACAATGAGCAGTTCTTC. The whole variable domain, remainder taken from reference TRBV7-2 and TRBJ2-1, is GAGVSQSPSNKVTEKGKDVELRCDPISGHTALYWYRQSLGQGLEFLIYFQGNSAPDKSGLPSDRFSAERTGGSVSTLTIQRTQQEDSAVYLCAGSLDSSSYNEQFFGPGTRLTVL.

This clonotype was recorded a few times. The chain employs TRBV6-5 and TRBJ1-2; D gene uncertain. Trimming removed 5 bases from V and 3 bases from J, with 19 bases in between. The CDR3 consists of 16 residues. The germline V gene has CDR1 MNHEY and CDR2 SVGAGI. The CDR3 loop is CASSQPIGPRDYGYTF. The CDR3 DNA follows: TGTGCCAGCAGTCAGCCCATTGGACCTAGGGACTATGGCTACACCTTC.

This rearrangement joins TRBV12-3 or TRBV12-4 to TRBJ1-1; the D is unclear. Trimming stripped 6 bases from V and 0 bases from J, with 14 bases between. The CDR3 totals 15 residues. The CDR3 DNA reads TGTGCCAGCAGCGCCCCAAGCGGAATGAACACTGAAGCTTTCTTT. It is translated as CASSAPSGMNTEAFF.

This chain joins TRBV5-6 and TRBJ2-7, with 13 positions matching TRBD2. The germline V gene encodes CDR1 SGHDT and CDR2 YYEEEE. CDR3 length equals 13 residues. V lost 7 bases, J lost 7 bases, and 5 bases stayed unmatched. The DNA for the CDR3 is TGTGCCAGCCTGGGACTAGCGGGAAGGGAGCAGTACTTC. It specifies CASLGLAGREQYF.

The chain recombines TRBV5-6 with TRBJ2-6; D remains ambiguous. V lost 0 bases and J lost 0, with 4 bases in between. The germline CDR1 and CDR2 sequences are SGHDT and YYEEEE. The CDR3 consists of 15 residues. CDR3 amino acids: CASSLAGSGANVLTF. In nucleotides, the CDR3 is TGTGCCAGCAGCTTGGCCGGCTCTGGGGCCAACGTCCTGACTTTC. Supplemented by reference TRBV5-6 and TRBJ2-6, the full variable domain reads DAGVTQSPTHLIKTRGQQVTLRCSPKSGHDTVSWYQQALGQGPQFIFQYYEEEERQRGNFPDRFSGHQFPNYSSELNVNALLLGDSALYLCASSLAGSGANVLTFGAGSRLTVL.

The chain links TRBV28 to TRBJ2-7; 7 bases map to TRBD1. Germline-derived CDR1 and CDR2 are MDHEN and SYDVKM. J was trimmed by 2 bases and V by 4 bases; bases with no gene match: 8. The CDR3 runs 15 residues. In DNA form, the CDR3 reads TGTGCCAGCAGTTCCTTACAGGGGACCACCTACGAGCAGTACTTC. Translated: CASSSLQGTTYEQYF.

The J gene is TRBJ2-4, the V gene TRBV12-3 or TRBV12-4; 9 nucleotides agree with TRBD1. The CDR3 is 14 amino acids. J lost 11 bases, V lost 5 bases, and 10 bases had no gene match. The DNA of the CDR3 is TGTGCCAGCAGTCCCACCGGGACAGGGCCTTTTCAGTACTTC. Translation: CASSPTGTGPFQYF.

This clonotype was observed a single time. The rearrangement joins TRBV21-1 to TRBJ1-3; TRBD1 was called by the table and not checked on the DNA. TRBV21-1 is an annotated pseudogene. CDR3 length: 17 amino acids. The DNA of the CDR3 is TGTGCCAGCAGCAAAGTGGGGGACAGGGGGCACTTAAACACCATATATTTT. This encodes CASSKVGDRGHLNTIYF.

In this sample, this clonotype turned up once. The V gene is TRBV6-5, the J gene TRBJ1-2, with D perhaps TRBD1 (6 bases). Germline loops: CDR1 MNHEY, CDR2 SVGAGI. The CDR3 totals 13 residues. The ends were cut back, 6 bases at V and 6 bases at J, with 14 bases in the middle. In DNA, the CDR3 is TGTGCCAGCAGAACAGGGAGAATCGATGGCTACACCTTC. Protein sequence: CASRTGRIDGYTF.

This clonotype was counted a few times. V usage is TRBV4-2 and J usage is TRBJ1-1; D gene uncertain. Per the germline V gene, CDR1 is LGHNA and CDR2 is YNFKEQ. The length of the CDR3 is 10 residues. Trimming left V 1 base short and J 8 bases short, with 2 bases between. This CDR3 reads CASSQGEAFF. CDR3 nucleotide sequence: TGTGCCAGCAGCCAAGGGGAAGCTTTCTTT.

This clonotype has more than one count but fewer than ten. V usage is TRBV7-9 and J usage is TRBJ2-3, with unresolved D. CDR3 length equals 15 residues. Trimming pared 8 bases from V and 5 bases from J, leaving 20 bases between. The germline CDR1 and CDR2 sequences are SEHNR and FQNEAQ (reference sequence). The CDR3 is CASRPLGPTGDTQYF. The DNA for the CDR3 is TGTGCCAGCCGACCCCTAGGGCCGACGGGAGATACGCAGTATTTT. Supplemented by reference TRBV7-9 and TRBJ2-3, the full variable domain reads DTGVSQNPRHKITKRGQNVTFRCDPISEHNRLYWYRQTLGQGPEFLTYFQNEAQLEKSRLLSDRFSAERPKGSFSTLEIQRTEQGDSAMYLCASRPLGPTGDTQYFGPGTRLTVL.

The table lists this clonotype with a few counts. A much larger clone lies one base from this, so it may be a read error. The V gene is TRBV7-2, the J gene TRBJ1-2, with 7 bases fitting TRBD1. The V gene's germline CDR1 is SGHTA and CDR2 FQGNSA. The CDR3 extends over 15 amino acids. In DNA form, the CDR3 reads TGTGCCGGCAGCCCGGGACAGACTACTAACTATGGCTACACCTTC. Its protein product is CAGSPGQTTNYGYTF. Supplemented by reference TRBV7-2 and TRBJ1-2, the full variable domain reads GAGVSQSPSNKVTEKGKDVELRCDPISGHTALYWYRQSLGQGLEFLIYFQGNSAPDKSGLPSDRFSAERTGGSVSTLTIQRTQQEDSAVYLCAGSPGQTTNYGYTFGSGTRLTVV.

The chain employs TRBV18 and TRBJ1-6; D is ambiguous. V lost 3 bases, J lost 5 bases, and 11 bases lay in between. This CDR3 is 15 amino acids long. The germline V gene has CDR1 KGHSH and CDR2 LQKENI. This chain's CDR3 is CASSPEQLNNSPLHF. The CDR3 nucleotides read TGTGCCAGCTCACCGGAACAGCTGAATAATTCACCCCTCCACTTT.